This TCR beta chain was sequenced during a study of blood T cell repertoires in COVID-19. Study-level information: Material from acute and convalescent COVID-19 was sourced from the United States, Italy and Spain. Nucleic acid was either cDNA or gDNA, and it came from T cells, B-cell-depleted T cells, or PBMCs.

Germline CDR1 GTSNPN, CDR2 SVGIG (reference sequence). The CDR3 contains 15 residues. The V segment lost 3 bases and the J segment 1 base; nucleotides outside the gene matches: 7. Methods used by the authors: Amplification from reference gene primers served as the basis for estimated nucleated cell counts. The assay was immunoSEQ multiplex PCR, and TCRdb's table has in-frame clones only and misses some. V and J calls and clone size come straight from that table; D and trimming were deduced from the DNA. The table has about 73,000 clones, 85% to 90% seen once. The sequence was collected from a man older than 75 with acute or convalescent COVID-19. Sequenced sample: peripheral blood. This chain links TRBV30 with TRBJ2-3; 7 bases fit TRBD1. DNA for the CDR3: TGTGCCTGGAGCCCAGGGGGAGAAGGCACAGATACGCAGTATTTT. Translation: CAWSPGGEGTDTQYF.